The T cell receptor (beta chain) under discussion was sequenced for a study of blood T cell repertoires in COVID-19. Overall study context: Some COVID-19 samples were acute and others convalescent; all came from the United States, Italy and Spain. Sources were T cells, B-cell-depleted T cells, or PBMCs; the material itself was cDNA or gDNA.

The Seattle site enrolled patients during active infection and followed them longitudinally. As processed by the authors: Reference gene primer amplification in the assay estimated nucleated cell counts. Sequencing was performed with immunoSEQ multiplex PCR; in TCRdb, only in-frame clones are kept and a portion is missing. V, J and clone size were drawn from that table, and D and trimming were deduced from the DNA. The repertoire consists of some 220,000 clones, with approximately 85% occurring once and the leading ten covering 2% to 3%. The material sequenced was peripheral blood. This receptor was obtained from a woman in her 70s with COVID-19, enrolled during active disease.

CDR3 in amino acids: CASSWGTDNEKLFF. The DNA of the CDR3 is TGTGCCAGTAGTTGGGGGACAGATAATGAAAAACTGTTTTTT. This rearrangement joins TRBV19 to TRBJ1-4; TRBD1 matches at 7 bases. J lost 4 bases, V lost 5 bases, and 4 bases had no gene match. This CDR3 is built from 14 residues. Germline values: CDR1 LNHDA, CDR2 SQIVND (reference sequence). Full variable domain (outside the CDR3, taken from reference TRBV19 and TRBJ1-4): DGGITQSPKYLFRKEGQNVTLSCEQNLNHDAMYWYRQDPGQGLRLIYYSQIVNDFQKGDIAEGYSVSREKKESFPLTVTSAQKNPTAFYLCASSWGTDNEKLFFGSGTQLSVL.